This passage covers 18 T cell receptor beta chains from one sample sequenced in a study of blood T cell repertoires in COVID-19. The method was immunoSEQ multiplex PCR; TCRdb's version includes in-frame clones alone and lacks a portion of them. The sample has about 280,000 clones; around 85% are singletons. Specimen: peripheral blood. The receptors here all came from a woman under 40 who had recovered from COVID-19.

This chain joins TRBV6-5 and TRBJ2-5; the D is unclear. CDR1 MNHEY and CDR2 SVGAGI come from the germline V gene. The length of the CDR3 is 15 residues. The ends were cut back, 6 bases at V and 0 bases at J, with 14 bases in the middle. The CDR3 loop is CASRSPGWYQETQYF. CDR3 nucleotide sequence: TGTGCCAGCAGGAGTCCCGGGTGGTACCAAGAGACCCAGTACTTC.

V gene TRBV5-1 combines with J gene TRBJ1-1; no firm D call. V shed 4 bases and J shed 3 bases, with 16 bases lying between them. Germline V gives CDR1 SGHRS, CDR2 YFSETQ. This CDR3 has 15 residues. The CDR3: CASSPQEGMDTEAFF. The DNA of the CDR3 is TGCGCCAGCAGCCCCCAGGAGGGTATGGACACTGAAGCTTTCTTT.

V usage is TRBV5-5 and J usage is TRBJ2-7, with D perhaps TRBD1 (5 bases). The CDR3 has 12 residues. From germline, CDR1 is SGHKS and CDR2 YYEKEE (reference sequence). Deletions cut 3 bases from V and 6 bases from J, with 10 bases between. The CDR3 DNA reads as TGTGCCAGCAGCTCCCAGGGCCCCGAGCAGTACTTC. Translating it yields CASSSQGPEQYF.

The chain couples TRBV13 to TRBJ2-1; D is perhaps TRBD1 (6 bases). Trimming shortened V by 5 bases and J by 7 bases, and 15 bases separated the two germline ends. The CDR3 is 14 amino acids. The germline V gene encodes CDR1 PRHDT and CDR2 FYEKMQ (reference sequence). CDR3 nucleotide sequence: TGTGCCAGCAGCAAACAGGGTTGGAAGAATGAGCAGTTCTTC. Translated: CASSKQGWKNEQFF. The variable domain in full, with the rest retrieved from reference TRBV13 and TRBJ2-1, is AAGVIQSPRHLIKEKRETATLKCYPIPRHDTVYWYQQGPGQDPQFLISFYEKMQSDKGSIPDRFSAQQFSDYHSELNMSSLELGDSALYFCASSKQGWKNEQFFGPGTRLTVL.

This clone was counted between two and nine times. This chain links TRBV12-5 with TRBJ1-2; 10 bases are a match to TRBD1. Trimming cost V 5 bases and J 3 bases; bases outside gene matches: 3. CDR3 length equals 14 residues. CDR1 is LGHNT, CDR2 FRNRAP, per germline. CDR3 loop: CASGTGQGYYGYTF. The CDR3, as DNA: TGTGCTAGTGGTACGGGACAGGGGTACTATGGCTACACCTTC.

The CDR3 spells CASSYSKGGSEQYF. CDR3 DNA: TGTGCCAGCAGTTACTCGAAGGGGGGGAGCGAGCAGTACTTC. The rearrangement uses TRBV6-5 and TRBJ2-7, with D possibly TRBD2 on 7 matching bases. Trimming took off 0 bases at V and 6 bases at J, with 12 bases between the two ends. The CDR3 totals 14 residues. CDR1 and CDR2 from the germline V gene are MNHEY and SVGAGI.

This chain uses TRBV3-1 (or the pseudogene TRBV3-2) with TRBJ2-2, with 8 bases fitting TRBD2. The germline gives CDR1 LGHDT, CDR2 YNNKEL (reference sequence). This CDR3 contains 17 residues. The J segment lost 8 bases and the V segment lost 0 bases, leaving 11 bases of the junction unmatched. CDR3 amino acids: CASSQDLSGGWVGELFF. The DNA of the CDR3 is TGTGCCAGCAGCCAAGATCTCAGCGGGGGTTGGGTAGGGGAGCTGTTTTTT.

The rearrangement uses TRBV9 and TRBJ2-1; 9 bases match TRBD2. Trimming cost V 4 bases and J 8 bases; bases outside gene matches: 7. Germline V gene data show CDR1 as SGDLS and CDR2 as YYNGEE. This CDR3 comprises 14 residues. CDR3 nucleotide sequence: TGTGCCAGCAGCCGAAGGGGACTAGCCGATGAGCAGTTCTTC. Amino acids: CASSRRGLADEQFF. The full variable domain, in which reference TRBV9 and TRBJ2-1 provide the parts outside the CDR3, is DSGVTQTPKHLITATGQRVTLRCSPRSGDLSVYWYQQSLDQGLQFLIQYYNGEERAKGNILERFSAQQFPDLHSELNLSSLELGDSALYFCASSRRGLADEQFFGPGTRLTVL.

The V and J genes are TRBV28 and TRBJ1-1; 9 bases match TRBD1. J lost 5 bases, V lost 4 bases, and 8 bases had no gene match. In germline, CDR1 is MDHEN, CDR2 SYDVKM. This CDR3 has 15 amino acids. The DNA of the CDR3 is TGTGCCAGCAGTTCCCCGGGACAGGGTGGGACTGAAGCTTTCTTT. Translation: CASSSPGQGGTEAFF.

This clone showed up just once. The chain couples TRBV29-1 to TRBJ2-7; 10 bases agree with TRBD1. CDR1 SQVTM and CDR2 ANQGSEA come from the germline V gene. This CDR3 region has 15 residues. The trim removed 5 bases at V and 4 bases at J, leaving 11 bases unmatched. CDR3 DNA sequence: TGCAGCGTTTTACCGGGACAGGGGAAGAATTACGAGCAGTACTTC. It encodes CSVLPGQGKNYEQYF.

V and J are TRBV27 and TRBJ2-7; TRBD2 aligns across 9 bases. The trim removed 1 base at V and 4 bases at J, leaving 8 bases unmatched. The CDR3 totals 16 residues. Per germline, CDR1 MNHEY and CDR2 SMNVEV (reference sequence). The CDR3: CASSLLRAGGTYEQYF. DNA for the CDR3: TGTGCCAGCAGTTTATTGCGAGCGGGAGGAACTTACGAGCAGTACTTC.

J is TRBJ2-7 and V is TRBV7-2; D is perhaps TRBD2 (6 bases). V was pared by 1 base and J by 6 bases, with 19 bases between. The CDR3 has 16 residues. Germline CDR1 and CDR2: SGHTA and FQGNSA. The CDR3 DNA reads as TGTGCCAGCAGCTTAGAAATCCGGGACTGGGGCTCCGAGCAGTACTTC. It translates to CASSLEIRDWGSEQYF.

V usage is TRBV7-2 and J usage is TRBJ2-7; D might be TRBD1 (6 bases). Germline lookup yields CDR1 SGHTA and CDR2 FQGNSA. Trimming took 6 bases from V and 6 from J, leaving 18 bases between them. CDR3 size: 14 residues. The CDR3 protein is CASSPETRGSEQYF. DNA of the CDR3: TGTGCCAGCAGTCCAGAGACCAGGGGTAGCGAGCAGTACTTC.

This clone was recorded a few times. The J gene is TRBJ1-5, the V gene TRBV19; possible D gene TRBD1, 5 bases. V was clipped by 5 bases and J by 6 bases, with 20 bases between them. The germline V gene has CDR1 LNHDA and CDR2 SQIVND (reference sequence). The CDR3 is made up of 16 amino acids. The CDR3 is CASSGGKSLGGQPQHF. The CDR3 nucleotides read TGTGCCAGTAGTGGAGGCAAATCCTTGGGGGGTCAGCCCCAGCATTTT.

This clone occurred a few times. This chain uses TRBV19 with TRBJ2-5, with D maybe TRBD1 (5 bases). V lost 5 bases to trimming and J lost 4 bases, with 17 bases between them. The CDR3 loop spans 15 amino acids. Germline CDR1 LNHDA, CDR2 SQIVND (reference sequence). The chain's CDR3 is CASSALDTQGETQYF. CDR3 nucleotides: TGTGCCAGTAGTGCATTGGACACCCAAGGAGAGACCCAGTACTTC.

The rearrangement joins TRBV7-9 to TRBJ1-1; 8 bases line up with TRBD1. The CDR3 has 17 amino acids. V lost 2 bases to trimming and J lost 1 base; unmatched junction nucleotides: 9. CDR1 SEHNR and CDR2 FQNEAQ come from the germline V gene (reference sequence). In DNA form, the CDR3 reads TGTGCCAGCAGCTTATTGCCGGGACAGGCCTCGAACACTGAAGCTTTCTTT. Translation gives CASSLLPGQASNTEAFF.

The rearrangement joins TRBV2 to TRBJ2-1, with TRBD2 matching over 13 bases. This CDR3 comprises 18 residues. The V segment lost 4 bases and the J segment 1 base; nucleotides outside the gene matches: 7. Germline V gives CDR1 SNHLY, CDR2 FYNNEI. In DNA, the CDR3 is TGTGCCAGCAGTGGGTTACTAGCGGGAGGGTGGTCCTACAATGAGCAGTTCTTC. Encoded protein: CASSGLLAGGWSYNEQFF.

The chain recombines TRBV30 with TRBJ1-1, with TRBD1 identical over 9 bases. V lost 2 bases to trimming and J lost 5 bases; unmatched junction nucleotides: 6. Germline CDR1 GTSNPN, CDR2 SVGIG (reference sequence). The CDR3 extends over 14 amino acids. The CDR3: CAWSTGQGRTEAFF. CDR3 bases: TGTGCCTGGAGTACGGGACAGGGAAGGACTGAAGCTTTCTTT.